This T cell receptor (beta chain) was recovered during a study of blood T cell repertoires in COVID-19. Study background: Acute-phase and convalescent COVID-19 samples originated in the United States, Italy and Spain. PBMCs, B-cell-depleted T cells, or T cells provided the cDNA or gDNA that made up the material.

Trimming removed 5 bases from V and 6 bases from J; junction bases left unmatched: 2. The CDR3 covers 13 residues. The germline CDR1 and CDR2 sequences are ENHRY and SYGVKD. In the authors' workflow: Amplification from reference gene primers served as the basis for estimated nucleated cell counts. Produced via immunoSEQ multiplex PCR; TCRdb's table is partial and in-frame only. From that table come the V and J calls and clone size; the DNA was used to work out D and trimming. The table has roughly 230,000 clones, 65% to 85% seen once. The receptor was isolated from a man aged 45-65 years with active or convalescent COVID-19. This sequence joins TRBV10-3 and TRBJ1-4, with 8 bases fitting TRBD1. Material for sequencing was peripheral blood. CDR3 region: CAISQGADEKLFF. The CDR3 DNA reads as TGTGCCATCAGTCAGGGGGCGGATGAAAAACTGTTTTTT.